Sequencing of this TCR beta chain was carried out in a study of response to subunit inactivated influenza vaccine (dated 2018 in TCRdb). Background for the entire study: To follow how T cells responded to a trivalent subunit inactivated influenza vaccine, the researchers relied on deep quantitative profiling of the T cell receptor repertoire. Study-wide conclusions, independent of this receptor: According to the authors, only a limited number of new T cells may be recruited by each seasonal influenza vaccination.

Library preparation used RT-PCR. These reads were obtained on an Illumina HiSeq 2500. In-frame beta chains were kept once TCRdb had trimmed the public reads at Q25 with fastp and called clones with MiXCR. All rows with the same CDR3 protein become a single entry with the most common DNA and genes. The sample yields around 850,000 distinct CDR3 sequences; 15% to 20% were counted once. The top ten clones comprise under 13% of the sample. For this clonotype: There is no known antigen for this receptor. No much larger clonotype is one base removed from it; base qualities were not supplied.

From a lookup of the germline V gene (reference sequence), CDR1 and CDR2 are LNHDA and SQIVND. V drops 8 bases and J drops 5 bases, leaving 11 bases in between. Measured from the cysteine to the phenylalanine, the CDR3 is 12 residues long. Of the read, only the CDR3 DNA is kept; its 36 bases are in frame from base 1. The receptor was isolated from a man aged 50-60 years who received an inactivated influenza vaccine. Donor details come from another sample of the same person, matched by shared clones. Recombination connected TRBV19 to TRBJ2-3, with no confidently assigned D gene. The specimen comprised PBMCs from blood, sampled less than 6 days after vaccination. For the CDR3, the sequence is CASSGVRDTQYF. The nucleotides are TGTGCCAGTTCGGGCGTCAGAGATACGCAGTATTTT.